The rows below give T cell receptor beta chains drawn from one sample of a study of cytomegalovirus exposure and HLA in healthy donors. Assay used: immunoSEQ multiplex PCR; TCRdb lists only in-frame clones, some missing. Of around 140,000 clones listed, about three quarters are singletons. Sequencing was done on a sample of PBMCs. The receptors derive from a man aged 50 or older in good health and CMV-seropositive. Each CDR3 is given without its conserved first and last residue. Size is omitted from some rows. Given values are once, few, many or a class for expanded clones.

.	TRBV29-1	SRGILAKNIQY
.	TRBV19	ASRIIQGRGNQPQH
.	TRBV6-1	ASGQGFSDTQY
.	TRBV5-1	ASSLDNNQPQH
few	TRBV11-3	ASSSLAGAYNEQF
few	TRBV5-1	ASSLLRATQY
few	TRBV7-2	ASSLALSGNTIY
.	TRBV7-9	ASSPSGGRNGYT
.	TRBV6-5	ASSYGGTGQETQY
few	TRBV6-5	ASSYLGTGQAGYT
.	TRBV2	ASSERQGGTEAF
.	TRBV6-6	ASSPPGQGILQY
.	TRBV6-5	ASSRQASYEQY
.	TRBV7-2	ASSLGVNTGELF
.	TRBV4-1	ASSLTSGANEQF
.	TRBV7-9	ASSPRTGARRDTEAF
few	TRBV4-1	ASSQPMQFSRSGNTIY
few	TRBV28	ASRGGATGASYEQY
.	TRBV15	ATSPGYSDTIY
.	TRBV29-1	SVARTGEQAEAF
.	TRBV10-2	ASSLSRVNTEAF
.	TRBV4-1	ASSQEGAGRPYEQY
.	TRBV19	ASSRREGTEAF
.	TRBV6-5	ASTPAGDLHEQY
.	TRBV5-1	ASSRTGSAYEQY
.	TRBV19	ASSIRDRGRGDQPQH
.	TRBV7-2	ASSLRTSRTDTQY
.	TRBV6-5	ASRRDSSYNSPLH
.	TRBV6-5	ASSMAGSSTEAF
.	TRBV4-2	ASSQVRGADTQY
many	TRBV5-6	ASSFGTAVMNTEAF
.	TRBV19	ASTRTLGSGNTIY
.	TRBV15	ATSRGLAGPNEQY
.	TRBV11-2	ASSLQVTSGGPY
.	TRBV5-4	ASSLERLAPNEQF
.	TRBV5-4	ASSFRENTEAF
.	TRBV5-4	ASSPGGGNQPQH
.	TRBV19	ASSRRPNYGYT
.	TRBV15	ATSRDQGETLH
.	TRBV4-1	ASSQVGAAKNIQY
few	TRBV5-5	ASSDPGLAGRVNEQF
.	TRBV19	ASSFSTGWGETQY
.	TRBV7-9	ASSPRTGLNYGYT